Listed here are 10 T cell receptor beta chains from one sample, sequenced in a study of T cells after yellow fever vaccination. MiXCR, applied by TCRdb to the 5' RACE reads, yields one record per CDR3 protein. The sample yields about 20,000 distinct CDR3 sequences, roughly 5.5% seen once. The material was PBMCs, either bulk or a sorted T-cell subset (CD4+, CD8+, memory, or dextramer-sorted; not recorded which), obtained 35 to 50 days after the first yellow fever vaccination. These TCRs come from a man younger than 30 who received the YFV17D yellow fever vaccine.

There are many counts of this clonotype. The V call is TRBV5-1, the J call TRBJ2-7; the match to TRBD2 covers 10 bases. The junction had 3 bases not matched to a gene; V was cut back by 0 bases and J by 3 bases. The CDR3 totals 15 residues. The germline CDR1 and CDR2 sequences are SGHRS and YFSETQ. In nucleotides, the CDR3 is TGCGCCAGCAGCTTGGGGACTAGCGGCGACTACGAGCAGTACGTC. As protein: CASSLGTSGDYEQYV.

This clonotype has at least ten counts. V is TRBV15 and J is TRBJ1-2, with 9 bases lining up with TRBD1. V was pared by 0 bases and J by 4 bases, with 12 bases of the junction left unmatched. The CDR3 extends over 18 amino acids. Germline V gene sequence: CDR1 LNHNV, CDR2 YYDKDF (reference sequence). This chain's CDR3 is CATSRDVGQGTYSYGYTF. In DNA, the CDR3 is TGTGCCACCAGCAGAGATGTGGGACAGGGAACCTACAGCTATGGCTACACCTTC. Combining the CDR3 with reference TRBV15 and TRBJ1-2 gives the whole variable domain DAMVIQNPRYQVTQFGKPVTLSCSQTLNHNVMYWYQQKSSQAPKLLFHYYDKDFNNEADTPDNFQSRRPNTSFCFLDIRSPGLGDTAMYLCATSRDVGQGTYSYGYTFGSGTRLTVV.

The sample holds many counts of this clonotype. This rearrangement joins TRBV3-1 to TRBJ1-2; no reliable D call. Looked up from germline, CDR1 is LGHDT and CDR2 is YNNKEL (reference sequence). This CDR3 has 13 residues. V was shortened by 5 bases and J by 8 bases, with 15 bases between the two germline ends. CDR3 sequence (DNA): TGTGCCAGCAGCTACACGGCGTTTGAGGGCTACACCTTC. Translation: CASSYTAFEGYTF.

This clonotype was counted at least ten times. The V gene is TRBV7-9, the J gene TRBJ2-5, with unresolved D. This CDR3 is built from 11 residues. V dropped 3 bases and J dropped 7 bases, with 6 bases sitting between them. The V gene's germline CDR1 is SEHNR and CDR2 FQNEAQ (reference sequence). Written as DNA, the CDR3 is TGTGCCAGCAGCTTTCAGCGGACCCAGTACTTC. Translation: CASSFQRTQYF.

This clonotype showed up many times. The V call is TRBV5-5, the J call TRBJ2-2, with D possibly being TRBD2 (6 bases). Trimming removed 5 bases from V and 7 bases from J, with 9 bases in between. Per the germline V gene, CDR1 is SGHKS and CDR2 is YYEKEE (reference sequence). The CDR3 totals 12 residues. The CDR3: CASSLGGGELFF. In nucleotides, the CDR3 is TGTGCCAGCAGTCTGGGGGGCGGGGAGCTGTTTTTT.

This clonotype was recorded at least ten times. The chain links TRBV10-3 to TRBJ1-6; D gene uncertain. The germline gives CDR1 ENHRY, CDR2 SYGVKD. Trimming removed 0 bases at V and 0 bases at J, with 6 bases between. The CDR3 is 16 amino acids. The CDR3 DNA reads TGTGCCATCAGTGAGTCGGTAGACTCCTATAATTCACCCCTCCACTTT. Its translation is CAISESVDSYNSPLHF.

Ten or more counts support this clonotype. The chain carries TRBV2 and TRBJ2-3; D may be TRBD1 (6 bases). The germline V gene has CDR1 SNHLY and CDR2 FYNNEI. This CDR3 has 16 residues. V lost 4 bases and J 0 bases, leaving 14 bases between the germline ends. The CDR3 DNA reads TGTGCCAGCAGTGGACCCAGGGGTGCAAGCACAGATACGCAGTATTTT. Its translation: CASSGPRGASTDTQYF.

Ten or more counts support this clonotype. The rearrangement uses TRBV3-1 and TRBJ1-1; D gene ambiguous. The CDR3 is made up of 13 amino acids. Germline loops: CDR1 LGHDT, CDR2 YNNKEL (reference sequence). Trimming pared 4 bases from V and 1 base from J, leaving 7 bases between. The CDR3 loop reads CASSLWGNTEAFF. DNA of the CDR3: TGTGCCAGCAGCCTCTGGGGGAACACTGAAGCTTTCTTT.

This clonotype occurred many times. The V and J genes are TRBV5-1 and TRBJ2-5; D is perhaps TRBD1 (5 bases). CDR1 is SGHRS, CDR2 YFSETQ, per germline. CDR3 length: 14 amino acids. Trimming left V 2 bases short and J 2 bases short, with 10 bases between. The CDR3 sequence: CASSLPGIQETQYF. CDR3 coding DNA: TGCGCCAGCAGCTTACCAGGGATACAAGAGACCCAGTACTTC.

At least ten counts were recorded for this clonotype. This rearrangement joins TRBV4-3 to TRBJ2-2, with D uncertain. Per germline, CDR1 LGHNA and CDR2 YSLEER. The CDR3 sequence is 12 residues long. Trimming shortened V by 5 bases and J by 5 bases, and 6 bases separated the two germline ends. The CDR3 loop reads CASSGWTGELFF. CDR3 nucleotides: TGCGCCAGCAGCGGGTGGACCGGGGAGCTGTTTTTT.